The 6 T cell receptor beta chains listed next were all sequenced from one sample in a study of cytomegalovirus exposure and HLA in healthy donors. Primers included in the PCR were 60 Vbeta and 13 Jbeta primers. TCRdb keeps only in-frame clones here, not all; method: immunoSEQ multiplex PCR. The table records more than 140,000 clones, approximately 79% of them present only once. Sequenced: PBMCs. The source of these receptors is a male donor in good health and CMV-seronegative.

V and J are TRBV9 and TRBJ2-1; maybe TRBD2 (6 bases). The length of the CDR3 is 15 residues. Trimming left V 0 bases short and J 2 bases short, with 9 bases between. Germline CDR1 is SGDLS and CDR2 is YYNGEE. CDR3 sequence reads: CASSVASEPYNEQFF. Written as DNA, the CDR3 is TGTGCCAGCAGCGTAGCTAGCGAGCCCTACAATGAGCAGTTCTTC.

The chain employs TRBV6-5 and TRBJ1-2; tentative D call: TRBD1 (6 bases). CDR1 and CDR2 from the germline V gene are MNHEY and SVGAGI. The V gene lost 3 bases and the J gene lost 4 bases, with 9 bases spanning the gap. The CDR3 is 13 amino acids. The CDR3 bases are TGTGCCAGCAGTTATCAGGGGCCCTATGGCTACACCTTC. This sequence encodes CASSYQGPYGYTF.

The CDR3 bases are TGTGCCAGCAGCGCATCCCAGTACAGGGGAGATACGCAGTATTTT. Encoded protein: CASSASQYRGDTQYF. The gene calls are TRBV9 and TRBJ2-3; 7 bases agree with TRBD1. This CDR3 has 15 residues. From germline, CDR1 is SGDLS and CDR2 YYNGEE. The V gene end was trimmed by 3 bases and the J gene end by 5 bases; junction bases not matched to a gene: 9. The whole variable domain, filled in from reference TRBV9 and TRBJ2-3, reads DSGVTQTPKHLITATGQRVTLRCSPRSGDLSVYWYQQSLDQGLQFLIQYYNGEERAKGNILERFSAQQFPDLHSELNLSSLELGDSALYFCASSASQYRGDTQYFGPGTRLTVL.

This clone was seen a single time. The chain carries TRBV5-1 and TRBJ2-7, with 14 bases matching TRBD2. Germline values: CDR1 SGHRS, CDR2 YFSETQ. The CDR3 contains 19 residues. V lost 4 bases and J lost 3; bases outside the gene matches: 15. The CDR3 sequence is CASSTPGTSGRWNYYEQYF. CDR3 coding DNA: TGCGCCAGCAGCACCCCCGGGACTAGCGGGAGATGGAACTACTACGAGCAGTACTTC.

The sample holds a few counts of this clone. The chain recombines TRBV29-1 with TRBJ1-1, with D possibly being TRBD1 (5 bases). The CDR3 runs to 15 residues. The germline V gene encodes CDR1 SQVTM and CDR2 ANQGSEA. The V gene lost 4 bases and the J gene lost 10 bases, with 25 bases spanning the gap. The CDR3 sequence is CSVGSPGGGWNGAFF. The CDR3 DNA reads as TGCAGCGTTGGGTCCCCGGGGGGAGGCTGGAACGGAGCTTTCTTT.

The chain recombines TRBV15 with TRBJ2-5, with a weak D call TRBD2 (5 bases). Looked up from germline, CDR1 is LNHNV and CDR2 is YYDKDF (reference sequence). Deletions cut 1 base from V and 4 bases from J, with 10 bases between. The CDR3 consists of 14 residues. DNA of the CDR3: TGTGCCACCAGCAGAGGATCCAGCGGAGAGACCCAGTACTTC. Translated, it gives CATSRGSSGETQYF.